The 26 T cell receptor beta chains presented below share a single source sample, sequenced in a study of T cells of healthy individuals (dated by TCRdb to the late 2010s). Library preparation employed 5' RACE. Sequencing relied on an Illumina MiSeq. TCRdb trimmed public reads at Q25 via fastp, called clones via MiXCR and kept in-frame beta chains. Entries are consolidated by CDR3 protein sequence, retaining the most common genes and DNA. The sample profile shows approximately 58,000 distinct CDR3 sequences; approximately 15% of them were found once. The ten top clones hold approximately 16% of the sample. Receptors were obtained from a human donor in good health.

This clonotype showed up just once. This CDR3 reads CASSLASGRGGIQYF. CDR3 bases: TGTGCCAGCAGCTTAGCGTCAGGGCGGGGAGGTATTCAGTACTTC. The V and J genes are TRBV7-6 and TRBJ2-4; D is possibly TRBD2 (6 bases). The CDR3 runs 15 residues. CDR1 is SGHVS and CDR2 is FNYEAQ in the germline V gene. Trimming cost V 0 bases and J 10 bases, with 16 bases left between them.

Here the CDR3 DNA reads TGTGCCAGCAGTTCCAGGGACTATCAAGGGGACAGCGGGAAAGAGACCCAGTACTTC. Residues: CASSSRDYQGDSGKETQYF. This chain links TRBV6-6 with TRBJ2-5; tentatively, D is TRBD1 or TRBD2 (7 bases each). The CDR3 spans 19 residues. V was shortened by 4 bases and J by 3 bases, with 27 bases between the two germline ends. Per the germline V gene, CDR1 is MNHNY and CDR2 is SVGAGI (reference sequence).

This clonotype turned up a few times. The chain combines TRBV29-1 with TRBJ2-2, with D perhaps matching TRBD2 (6 bases). The CDR3 has 14 amino acids. Trimming pared 7 bases from V and 0 bases from J, leaving 12 bases between. CDR1 is SQVTM and CDR2 is ANQGSEA in the germline V gene. The CDR3 loop is CSAAWGANTGELFF. CDR3 DNA sequence: TGCAGCGCTGCATGGGGGGCGAACACCGGGGAGCTGTTTTTT.

The rearrangement links TRBV7-2 to TRBJ2-6; D gene ambiguous. CDR3 length: 14 residues. The V and J ends lost 5 bases and 0 bases respectively, with 5 bases between them. The germline gives CDR1 SGHTA, CDR2 FQGNSA. The CDR3: CASSRFSGANVLTF. The CDR3 bases are TGTGCCAGCAGCCGGTTCTCTGGGGCCAACGTCCTGACTTTC.

This clonotype was seen many times. V gene TRBV3-1 combines with J gene TRBJ2-5; the D is unclear. Germline V gene lookup returns CDR1 LGHDT and CDR2 YNNKEL (reference sequence). Trimming took 3 bases from V and 5 from J, leaving 16 bases between them. The CDR3 length is 15 residues. CDR3 sequence: CASSHSGRSTETQYF. The CDR3 DNA reads as TGTGCCAGCAGCCATTCAGGACGTTCGACGGAGACCCAGTACTTC.

At least ten counts were recorded for this clonotype. The chain uses TRBV7-8 and TRBJ1-6, with D possibly being TRBD1 (6 bases). The CDR3 length is 14 residues. V was pared by 1 base and J by 5 bases, with 6 bases between. CDR1 and CDR2 from the germline V gene are SGHVS and FQNEAQ. CDR3 sequence: CASSLGQDNSPLHF. The CDR3, as DNA: TGTGCCAGCAGCTTAGGACAGGATAATTCACCCCTCCACTTT.

The rearrangement links TRBV4-3 to TRBJ1-4, with a possible D match to TRBD1 (6 bases). This CDR3 is 16 amino acids long. Looked up from germline, CDR1 is LGHNA and CDR2 is YSLEER. V was trimmed by 4 bases and J by 1 base, leaving 13 bases between them. In DNA, the CDR3 is TGCGCCAGCAGCCTACGACCCAGGGGAACTAATGAAAAACTGTTTTTT. Its translation is CASSLRPRGTNEKLFF.

This clonotype came up many times. The rearrangement links TRBV15 to TRBJ1-5; 7 positions match TRBD1. CDR1 and CDR2 (germline): LNHNV, YYDKDF (reference sequence). This CDR3 comprises 14 residues. The junction had 7 bases not matched to a gene; V was cut back by 2 bases and J by 9 bases. CDR3 nucleotides: TGTGCCACCAGCAGATCGGAGGGGGCTGGGCCCCAGCATTTT. Its translation: CATSRSEGAGPQHF.

The chain joins TRBV14 to TRBJ1-4; D call uncertain. Trimming cost V 3 bases and J 7 bases, with 12 bases left between them. Germline CDR1 reads SGHDN; CDR2 reads FVKESK. CDR3 length: 14 residues. The CDR3: CASSQNGPGEKLFF. The CDR3 nucleotides are TGTGCCAGCAGCCAGAACGGACCGGGTGAAAAACTGTTTTTT.

A word on this clonotype: Since a much larger clone is just one base distant, this may be a read error. The chain joins TRBV4-1 to TRBJ1-5, with D possibly being TRBD1 (5 bases). The CDR3 loop spans 15 amino acids. V lost 5 bases and J lost 1, with 12 bases in between. Looked up from germline, CDR1 is MGHRA and CDR2 is YSYEKL. The CDR3 coding sequence is TGCGCCAGCAGCATAAGTAAGGGGAGCAATCAGCCCCAGCATTTT. It translates to CASSISKGSNQPQHF.

In its sample, this clonotype was seen many times. The chain has TRBV28 and TRBJ2-3, with a tentative D call TRBD2 (5 bases). The CDR3 is 13 residues long. The germline V gene has CDR1 MDHEN and CDR2 SYDVKM. Trimming took 5 bases from V and 1 from J, leaving 7 bases between them. CDR3 in DNA: TGTGCCAGCAGTCCCGGGGGCACAGATACGCAGTATTTT. This codes for CASSPGGTDTQYF.

This clonotype was recorded many times. The chain uses TRBV3-1 and TRBJ1-4, with D perhaps matching TRBD1 (6 bases). Germline-derived CDR1 and CDR2 are LGHDT and YNNKEL (reference sequence). V was cut by 2 bases and J by 8 bases, with 12 bases left in between. The CDR3 runs to 14 residues. The CDR3 DNA sequence: TGTGCCAGCAGCCAATCAGGGGAAGCCGAAAAACTGTTTTTT. The encoded protein is CASSQSGEAEKLFF.

Points on this clonotype: At one boundary the junction diverges from the germline segment, which might be a read error. The gene calls are TRBV5-1 and TRBJ2-5; D possibly corresponds to TRBD2 (5 bases). The V gene's germline CDR1 is SGHRS and CDR2 YFSETQ. The CDR3 loop spans 14 amino acids. The CDR3 protein is CGSRSGPGGETQYF. The CDR3 region has the DNA TGCGGCAGCAGGTCCGGACCCGGCGGGGAGACCCAGTACTTC.

This clonotype has a handful of counts. The rearrangement uses TRBV3-1 and TRBJ2-7; TRBD1 matches at 7 bases. CDR3 length: 15 residues. The germline gives CDR1 LGHDT, CDR2 YNNKEL (reference sequence). J gave up 7 bases and V 0 bases, and 9 bases lay outside the gene matches. CDR3 bases: TGTGCCAGCAGCCAAGACACAACAGGGGCGAGGGAGCAGTACTTC. This gives the protein CASSQDTTGAREQYF.

The J gene is TRBJ2-3, the V gene TRBV5-4; TRBD1 is a possible D gene (6 bases). Trimming took 4 bases from V and 1 from J, leaving 16 bases between them. CDR1 is SGHNT, CDR2 YYREEE, per germline (reference sequence). The CDR3 sequence is 16 residues long. The CDR3 loop reads CASSSLWDTGTDTQYF. The CDR3 DNA reads as TGTGCCAGCAGCAGCCTTTGGGACACCGGCACAGATACGCAGTATTTT.

The genes are TRBV24-1 and TRBJ2-7, with 8 positions matching TRBD1. Germline CDR1 is KGHDR and CDR2 is SFDVKD. V shed 3 bases, J shed 2 bases, and the junction held 11 bases outside the gene matches. The CDR3 spans 17 residues. CDR3: CATSDIGQGGKTYEQYF. The CDR3, as DNA: TGTGCCACCAGTGATATCGGACAGGGCGGGAAAACCTACGAGCAGTACTTC.

This chain uses TRBV7-2 with TRBJ2-1, with 8 bases that match TRBD2. Germline loops: CDR1 SGHTA, CDR2 FQGNSA. The J segment lost 12 bases and the V segment lost 6 bases, leaving 7 bases of the junction unmatched. This CDR3 spans 12 amino acids. CDR3 loop: CASSPPGRAQFF. Here the CDR3 DNA reads TGTGCCAGCAGTCCCCCCGGGAGGGCGCAGTTCTTC.

This clonotype was counted only a few times. The rearrangement links TRBV19 to TRBJ1-2; no clear D. The CDR3 has 13 residues. CDR1 is LNHDA and CDR2 is SQIVND in the germline V gene (reference sequence). V lost 11 bases to trimming and J lost 4 bases, with 17 bases between them. This CDR3 reads CALDHGGGYGYTF. CDR3 nucleotides: TGTGCCCTGGACCACGGAGGCGGCTATGGCTACACCTTC.

This clonotype has more than one count but fewer than ten. Written as DNA, the CDR3 is TGTGCCAGCAGCCCCCTTGGACTAAGGGAAAACGAGCAGTACTTC. Translation: CASSPLGLRENEQYF. The V and J genes are TRBV3-1 and TRBJ2-7; D perhaps matches TRBD2 (6 bases). V was clipped by 4 bases and J by 5 bases, with 18 bases between them. Germline loops: CDR1 LGHDT, CDR2 YNNKEL (reference sequence). CDR3 size: 15 residues.

Ten or more counts support this clonotype. V and J are TRBV20-1 and TRBJ2-7; TRBD1 matches at 7 bases. Germline V gene lookup returns CDR1 DFQATT and CDR2 SNEGSKA (reference sequence). The CDR3 is 16 amino acids. The V and J ends lost 2 bases and 2 bases, in that order; junction bases with no gene match: 12. The CDR3: CSARPSTGYLTYEQYF. The CDR3 bases are TGCAGTGCTAGACCCTCGACAGGGTATTTGACCTACGAGCAGTACTTC.

This clonotype was observed a few times. V is TRBV4-1 and J is TRBJ2-1; the D is unclear. V lost 0 bases, J lost 5 bases, and 5 bases lay in between. The CDR3 runs 13 residues. In germline, CDR1 is MGHRA, CDR2 YSYEKL. This CDR3 reads CASSQDYHNEQFF. The DNA for the CDR3 is TGCGCCAGCAGCCAAGACTATCACAATGAGCAGTTCTTC.

This clonotype has ten or more counts. V and J are TRBV5-6 and TRBJ1-2; D is uncertain. The germline CDR1 and CDR2 sequences are SGHDT and YYEEEE. Trimming left V 6 bases short and J 4 bases short, with 7 bases between. The CDR3 length is 11 residues. The CDR3 sequence: CASIGGYGYTF. The CDR3 DNA reads as TGTGCCAGCATCGGAGGCTATGGCTACACCTTC.

There are many counts of this clonotype. The chain employs TRBV29-1 and TRBJ1-1; TRBD1 is a possible D gene (5 bases). The CDR3 has 12 amino acids. The V gene lost 6 bases and the J gene lost 6 bases, with 14 bases spanning the gap. Germline V CDR1 and CDR2: SQVTM, ANQGSEA. CDR3 sequence reads: CSVRDPASEAFF. The CDR3, as DNA: TGCAGCGTAAGGGACCCAGCGTCTGAAGCTTTCTTT.

The chain is built from TRBV7-6 and TRBJ2-2; 7 bases line up with TRBD1. There are 17 residues in the CDR3. The junction had 8 bases not matched to a gene; V was cut back by 3 bases and J by 1 base. Germline CDR1 reads SGHVS; CDR2 reads FNYEAQ. The CDR3 nucleotides read TGTGCCAGCAGCTTGGGATACAGGGGCGAGAACACCGGGGAGCTGTTTTTT. It specifies CASSLGYRGENTGELFF.

The rearrangement uses TRBV10-2 and TRBJ1-1, with a weak D call TRBD1 (5 bases). CDR3 length: 14 residues. Trimming removed 0 bases from V and 4 bases from J, with 9 bases in between. Germline CDR1 is WSHSY and CDR2 is SAAADI. The CDR3 sequence is CASSESTRGTEAFF. The CDR3, as DNA: TGCGCCAGCAGTGAGTCGACAAGGGGCACTGAAGCTTTCTTT.

J is TRBJ1-2 and V is TRBV25-1; no clear D. CDR1 and CDR2 (germline): MGHDK, SYGVNS. V was pared by 4 bases and J by 8 bases, with 14 bases between. This CDR3 comprises 13 residues. The chain's CDR3 is CASSGRPETGYTF. CDR3 DNA sequence: TGTGCCAGCAGTGGTCGACCGGAGACCGGCTACACCTTC.